The TCR beta chain under discussion was sequenced for a study of shared clonotypes between healthy human individuals. The CDR3 is made up of 17 amino acids. The V gene end was trimmed by 0 bases and the J gene end by 4 bases; junction bases not matched to a gene: 8. Germline loops: CDR1 SGHRS, CDR2 YFSETQ. Clones were read by immunoSEQ multiplex PCR, and TCRdb kept only the in-frame ones, dropping some. The table lists around 1,100,000 clones, 77% of them singletons. Study findings and constraints: Incomplete sequencing of sorted subsets was indicated by rarefaction despite large depth. Non-shared clonotypes displayed generation probabilities falling below those of clonotypes present in all four donors. Roughly 5% of naive CD4 clonotypes were shared across a few donors.

In the CD4+ fraction, cells were divided into CD45RA+ naive and CD45RA-negative memory subsets. In the case of this clone: The antigen remains undetermined.

This receptor was identified in a man aged 18 to 30 in good health. Some clones in this sample may be carry-over from other donors' samples. The gene calls are TRBV5-1 and TRBJ1-3; 9 bases fit TRBD1. The sequenced sample was memory CD4+ T cells from PBMCs. The subset: CD45RA-negative fraction. The CDR3 spells CASSLGNTGGSGNTIYF. The CDR3 nucleotides are TGCGCCAGCAGCTTGGGGAATACAGGGGGCTCCGGAAACACCATATATTTT.